In its sample, the clone carrying this TCR beta chain was seen a few times. Antigen specificity is unknown. The data originate from a study of T-cell memory formation after mild COVID-19. Study as a whole: Across donors, TCR clusters were largely donor specific. Overall study findings and caveats: The appearance of some responding clones in pre-infection memory suggested that cross-reactive memory joined.

Constant-segment primers served in 5'RACE that generated TCR alpha and TCR beta cDNA libraries bearing sample barcodes and UMIs. TCRdb passed the 5' RACE reads through MiXCR, listing each CDR3 protein once. The table records 550,000 to 600,000 distinct CDR3 sequences, about a fifth of them present only once. The CDR3 spans 12 residues. V lost 5 bases to trimming and J lost 6 bases, with 11 bases between them. The germline gives CDR1 SGHTA, CDR2 FQGTGA. This receptor was identified in an adult woman who had mild COVID-19 (a few samples of this study predate the infection). Cell type and time point are not known. The V gene is TRBV7-3, the J gene TRBJ2-7; D not certain. Sequenced sample: PBMCs or a T cell subset sorted from them (not recorded which). CDR3: CASSATRSEQYF. The CDR3 DNA is TGTGCCAGCAGCGCGACCCGTAGCGAGCAGTACTTC.